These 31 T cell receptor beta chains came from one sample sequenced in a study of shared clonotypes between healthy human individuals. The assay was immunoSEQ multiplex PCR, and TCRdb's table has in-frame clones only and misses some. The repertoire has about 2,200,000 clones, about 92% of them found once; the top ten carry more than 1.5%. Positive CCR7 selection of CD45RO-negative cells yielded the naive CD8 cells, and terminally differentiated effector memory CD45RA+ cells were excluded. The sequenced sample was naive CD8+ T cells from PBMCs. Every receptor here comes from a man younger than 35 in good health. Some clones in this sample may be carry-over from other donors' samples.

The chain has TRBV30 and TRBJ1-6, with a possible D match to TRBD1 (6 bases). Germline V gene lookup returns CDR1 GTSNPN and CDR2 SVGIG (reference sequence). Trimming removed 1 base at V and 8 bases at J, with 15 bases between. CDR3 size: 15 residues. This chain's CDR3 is CAWSGGAGKYSPLHF. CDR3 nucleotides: TGTGCCTGGAGTGGGGGGGCGGGAAAGTATTCACCCCTCCACTTT.

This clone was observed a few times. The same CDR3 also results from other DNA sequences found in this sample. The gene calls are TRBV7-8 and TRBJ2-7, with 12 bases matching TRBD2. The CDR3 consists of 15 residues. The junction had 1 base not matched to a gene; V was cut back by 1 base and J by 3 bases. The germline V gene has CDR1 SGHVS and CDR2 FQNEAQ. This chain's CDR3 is CASSLGLAGVYEQYF. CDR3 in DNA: TGTGCCAGCAGCTTAGGACTAGCGGGAGTCTACGAGCAGTACTTC. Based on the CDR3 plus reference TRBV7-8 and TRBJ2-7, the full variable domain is GAGVSQSPRYKVAKRGQDVALRCDPISGHVSLFWYQQALGQGPEFLTYFQNEAQLDKSGLPSDRFFAERPEGSVSTLKIQRTQQEDSAVYLCASSLGLAGVYEQYFGPGTRLTVT.

The CDR3 here is CASSYLPGTYYEQYF. The CDR3 region has the DNA TGTGCCAGCAGTTACCTTCCCGGGACTTACTACGAGCAGTACTTC. The chain links TRBV6-5 to TRBJ2-7; the D gene is possibly TRBD2 (6 bases). Between the trimmed V and J ends, which lost 2 bases and 3 bases, there was a span of 14 bases. The germline V gene encodes CDR1 MNHEY and CDR2 SVGAGI. This CDR3 is 15 amino acids long.

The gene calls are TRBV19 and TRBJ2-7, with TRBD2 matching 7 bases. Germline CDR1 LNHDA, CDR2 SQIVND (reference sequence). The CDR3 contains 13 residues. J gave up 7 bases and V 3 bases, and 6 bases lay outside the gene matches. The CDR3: CASSIWTGGEQYF. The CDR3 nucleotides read TGTGCCAGTAGTATCTGGACCGGGGGGGAGCAGTACTTC.

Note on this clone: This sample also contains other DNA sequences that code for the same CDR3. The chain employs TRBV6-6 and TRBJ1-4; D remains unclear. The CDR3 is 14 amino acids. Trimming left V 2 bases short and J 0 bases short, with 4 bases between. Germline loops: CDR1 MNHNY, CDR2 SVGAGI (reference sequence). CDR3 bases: TGTGCCAGCAGTTACCGTGCAACTAATGAAAAACTGTTTTTT. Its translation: CASSYRATNEKLFF.

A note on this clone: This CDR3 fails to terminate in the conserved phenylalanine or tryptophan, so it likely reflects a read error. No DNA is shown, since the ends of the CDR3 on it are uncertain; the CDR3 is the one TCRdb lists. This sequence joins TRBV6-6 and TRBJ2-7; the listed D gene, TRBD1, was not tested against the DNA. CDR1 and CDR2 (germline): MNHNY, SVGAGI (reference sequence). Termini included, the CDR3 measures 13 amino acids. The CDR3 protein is CASSQGQAPMIFR.

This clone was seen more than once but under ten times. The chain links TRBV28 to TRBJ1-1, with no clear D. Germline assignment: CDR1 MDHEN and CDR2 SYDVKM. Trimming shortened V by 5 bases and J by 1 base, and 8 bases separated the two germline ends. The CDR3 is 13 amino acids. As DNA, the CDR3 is TGTGCCAGCAGTAGGAACTGGAACACTGAAGCTTTCTTT. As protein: CASSRNWNTEAFF. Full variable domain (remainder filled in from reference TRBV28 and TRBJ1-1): DVKVTQSSRYLVKRTGEKVFLECVQDMDHENMFWYRQDPGLGLRLIYFSYDVKMKEKGDIPEGYSVSREKKERFSLILESASTNQTSMYLCASSRNWNTEAFFGQGTRLTVV.

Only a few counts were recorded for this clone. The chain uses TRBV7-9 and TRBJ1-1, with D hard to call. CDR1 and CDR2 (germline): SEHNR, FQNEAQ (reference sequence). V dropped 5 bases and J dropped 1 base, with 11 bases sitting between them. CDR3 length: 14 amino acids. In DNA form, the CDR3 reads TGTGCCAGCAGCCCCTCGTCCAGGAACACTGAAGCTTTCTTT. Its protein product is CASSPSSRNTEAFF.

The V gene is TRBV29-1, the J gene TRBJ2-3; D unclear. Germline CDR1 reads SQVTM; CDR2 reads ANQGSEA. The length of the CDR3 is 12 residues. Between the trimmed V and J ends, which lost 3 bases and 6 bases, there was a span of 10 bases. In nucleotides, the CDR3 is TGCAGCGTTGATCCTTCCTTGGATACGCAGTATTTT. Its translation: CSVDPSLDTQYF.

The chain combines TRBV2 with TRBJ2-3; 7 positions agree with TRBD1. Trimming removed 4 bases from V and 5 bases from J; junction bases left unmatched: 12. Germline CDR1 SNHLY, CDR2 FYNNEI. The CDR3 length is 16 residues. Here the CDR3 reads CASSGVQGLGRDTQYF. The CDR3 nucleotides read TGTGCCAGCAGTGGGGTACAGGGGTTGGGGAGAGATACGCAGTATTTT.

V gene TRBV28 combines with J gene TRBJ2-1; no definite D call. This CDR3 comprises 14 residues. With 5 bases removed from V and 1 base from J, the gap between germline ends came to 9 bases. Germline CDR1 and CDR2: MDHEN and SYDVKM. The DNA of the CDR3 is TGTGCCAGCAGTCCCCTAGGGTCCTACAATGAGCAGTTCTTC. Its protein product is CASSPLGSYNEQFF.

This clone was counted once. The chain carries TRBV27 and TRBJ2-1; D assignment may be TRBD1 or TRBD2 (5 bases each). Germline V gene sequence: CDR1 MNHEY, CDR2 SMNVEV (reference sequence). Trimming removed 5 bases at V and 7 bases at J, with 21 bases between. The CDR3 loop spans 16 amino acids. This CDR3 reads CASSPSQGVVLNEQFF. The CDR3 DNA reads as TGTGCCAGCAGTCCAAGCCAGGGAGTGGTTTTAAATGAGCAGTTCTTC.

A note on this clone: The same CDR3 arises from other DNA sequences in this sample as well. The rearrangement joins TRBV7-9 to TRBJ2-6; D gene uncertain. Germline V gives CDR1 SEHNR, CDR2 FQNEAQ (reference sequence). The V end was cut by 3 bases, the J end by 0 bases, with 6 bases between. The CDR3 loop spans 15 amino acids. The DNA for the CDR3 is TGTGCCAGCAGCTTGAGTGTCTCTGGGGCCAACGTCCTGACTTTC. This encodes CASSLSVSGANVLTF.

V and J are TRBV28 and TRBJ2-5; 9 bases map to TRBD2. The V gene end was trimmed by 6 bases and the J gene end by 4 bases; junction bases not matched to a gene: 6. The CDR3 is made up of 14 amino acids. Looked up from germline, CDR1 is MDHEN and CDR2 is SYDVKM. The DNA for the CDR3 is TGTGCCAGCAGAGAGCTAGCGGGAATAGAGACCCAGTACTTC. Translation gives CASRELAGIETQYF.

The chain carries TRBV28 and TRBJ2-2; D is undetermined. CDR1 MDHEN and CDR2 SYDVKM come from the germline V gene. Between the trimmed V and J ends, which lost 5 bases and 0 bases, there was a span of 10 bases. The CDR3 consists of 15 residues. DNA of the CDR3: TGTGCCAGCAGTCTAGTCTGGCCGAACACCGGGGAGCTGTTTTTT. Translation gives CASSLVWPNTGELFF.

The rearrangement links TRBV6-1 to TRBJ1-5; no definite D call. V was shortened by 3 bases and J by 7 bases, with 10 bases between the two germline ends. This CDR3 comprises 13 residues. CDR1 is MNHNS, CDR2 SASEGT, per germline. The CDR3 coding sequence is TGTGCCAGCAGTGACGGATTTAACCAGCCCCAGCATTTT. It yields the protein CASSDGFNQPQHF.

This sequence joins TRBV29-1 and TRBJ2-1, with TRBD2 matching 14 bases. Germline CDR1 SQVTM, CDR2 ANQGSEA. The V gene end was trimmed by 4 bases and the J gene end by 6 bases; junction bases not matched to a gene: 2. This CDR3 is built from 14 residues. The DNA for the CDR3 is TGCAGCGTTGTGGGACTAGCGGGAGTCAATGAGCAGTTCTTC. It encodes CSVVGLAGVNEQFF.

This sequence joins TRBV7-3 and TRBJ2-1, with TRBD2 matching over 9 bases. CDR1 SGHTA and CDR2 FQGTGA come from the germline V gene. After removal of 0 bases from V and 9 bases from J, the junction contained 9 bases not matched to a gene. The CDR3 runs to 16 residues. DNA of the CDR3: TGTGCCAGCAGCTTAACTCCCTTGCGGGAGGGCGGTGAGCAGTTCTTC. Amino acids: CASSLTPLREGGEQFF. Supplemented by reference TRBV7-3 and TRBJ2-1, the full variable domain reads GAGVSQTPSNKVTEKGKYVELRCDPISGHTALYWYRQSLGQGPEFLIYFQGTGAADDSGLPNDRFFAVRPEGSVSTLKIQRTERGDSAVYLCASSLTPLREGGEQFFGPGTRLTVL.

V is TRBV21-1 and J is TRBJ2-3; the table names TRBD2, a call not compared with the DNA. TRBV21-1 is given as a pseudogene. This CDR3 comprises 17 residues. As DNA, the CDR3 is TGTGCCAGCAGCAGCGCGACTAGCGGCAAGAGCACAGATACGCAGTATTTT. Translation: CASSSATSGKSTDTQYF.

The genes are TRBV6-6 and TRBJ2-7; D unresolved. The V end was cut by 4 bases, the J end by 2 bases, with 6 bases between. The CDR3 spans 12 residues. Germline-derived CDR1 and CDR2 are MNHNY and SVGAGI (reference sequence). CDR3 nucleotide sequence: TGTGCCAGCAGTTTCTCCACCTACGAGCAGTACTTC. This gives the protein CASSFSTYEQYF.

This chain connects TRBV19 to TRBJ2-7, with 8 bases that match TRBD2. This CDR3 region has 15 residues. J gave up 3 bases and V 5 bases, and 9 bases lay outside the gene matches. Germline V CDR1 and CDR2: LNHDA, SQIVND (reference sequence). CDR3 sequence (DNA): TGTGCCAGTAGTCTAACTAGCGGAAACAACTACGAGCAGTACTTC. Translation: CASSLTSGNNYEQYF.

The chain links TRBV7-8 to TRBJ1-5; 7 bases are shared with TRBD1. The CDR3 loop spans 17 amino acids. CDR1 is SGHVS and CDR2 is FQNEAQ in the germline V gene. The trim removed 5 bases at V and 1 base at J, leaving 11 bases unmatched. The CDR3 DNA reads TGTGCCAGCAGCGCACAAGGGGGCGGTGGGAGCAATCAGCCCCAGCATTTT. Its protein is CASSAQGGGGSNQPQHF.

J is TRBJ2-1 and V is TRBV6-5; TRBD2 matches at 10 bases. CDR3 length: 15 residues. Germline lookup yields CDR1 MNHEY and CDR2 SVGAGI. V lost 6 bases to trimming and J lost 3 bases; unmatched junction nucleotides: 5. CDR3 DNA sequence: TGTGCCAGCAGCCCGGGACTAGCGTTCTACAATGAGCAGTTCTTC. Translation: CASSPGLAFYNEQFF.

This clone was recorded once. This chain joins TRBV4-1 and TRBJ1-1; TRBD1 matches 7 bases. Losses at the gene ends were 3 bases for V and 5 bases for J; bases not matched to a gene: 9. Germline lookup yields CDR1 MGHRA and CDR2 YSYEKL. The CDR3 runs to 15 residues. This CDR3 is CASSQVGQAPTEAFF. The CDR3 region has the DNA TGCGCCAGCAGCCAGGTCGGACAGGCCCCAACTGAAGCTTTCTTT.

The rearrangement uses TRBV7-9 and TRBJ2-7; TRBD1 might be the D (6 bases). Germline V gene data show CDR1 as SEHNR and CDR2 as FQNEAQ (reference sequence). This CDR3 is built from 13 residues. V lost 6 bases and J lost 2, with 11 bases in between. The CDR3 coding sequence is TGTGCCAGCAGAAGAGGGGACACCTACGAGCAGTACTTC. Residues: CASRRGDTYEQYF.

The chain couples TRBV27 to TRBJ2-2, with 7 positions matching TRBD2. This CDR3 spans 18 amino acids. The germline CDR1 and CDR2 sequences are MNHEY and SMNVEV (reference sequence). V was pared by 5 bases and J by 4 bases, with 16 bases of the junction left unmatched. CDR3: CASSPFGAGVVITGELFF. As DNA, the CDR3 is TGTGCCAGCAGTCCTTTCGGGGCGGGAGTTGTAATCACCGGGGAGCTGTTTTTT.

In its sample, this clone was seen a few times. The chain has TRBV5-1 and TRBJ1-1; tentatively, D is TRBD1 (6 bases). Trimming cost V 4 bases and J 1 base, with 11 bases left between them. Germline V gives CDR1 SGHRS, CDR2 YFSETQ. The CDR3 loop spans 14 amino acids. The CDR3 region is CASSRVRGNTEAFF. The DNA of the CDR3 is TGCGCCAGCAGCCGGGTCAGGGGGAACACTGAAGCTTTCTTT.

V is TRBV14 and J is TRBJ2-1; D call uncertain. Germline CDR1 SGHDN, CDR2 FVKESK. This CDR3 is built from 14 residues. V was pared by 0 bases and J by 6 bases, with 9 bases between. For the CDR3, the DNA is TGTGCCAGCAGCCAAGATTTTAGTGGCAATGAGCAGTTCTTC. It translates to CASSQDFSGNEQFF.

The CDR3 spells CASSLAHLNEQFF. The CDR3 nucleotides are TGTGCCAGCAGCTTAGCGCATCTCAATGAGCAGTTCTTC. The rearrangement uses TRBV7-9 and TRBJ2-1; D ambiguous. Per germline, CDR1 SEHNR and CDR2 FQNEAQ (reference sequence). There are 13 residues in the CDR3. Between the trimmed V and J ends, which lost 0 bases and 6 bases, there was a span of 6 bases.

As DNA, the CDR3 is TGTGCCAGCAGCTCCGACAGCTATGGCTACACCTTC. It translates to CASSSDSYGYTF. The genes are TRBV7-8 and TRBJ1-2; tentative D call: TRBD1 (5 bases). The ends were cut back, 4 bases at V and 4 bases at J, with 7 bases in the middle. The germline V gene encodes CDR1 SGHVS and CDR2 FQNEAQ. The CDR3 has 12 residues.

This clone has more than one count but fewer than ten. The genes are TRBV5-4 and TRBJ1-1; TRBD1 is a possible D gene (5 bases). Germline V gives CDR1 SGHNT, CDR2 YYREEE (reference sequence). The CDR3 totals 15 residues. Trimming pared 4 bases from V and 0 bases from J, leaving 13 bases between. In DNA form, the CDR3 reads TGTGCCAGCAGCCCCAGGGTAGAAATGAACACTGAAGCTTTCTTT. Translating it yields CASSPRVEMNTEAFF. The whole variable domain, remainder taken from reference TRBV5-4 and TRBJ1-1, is ETGVTQSPTHLIKTRGQQVTLRCSSQSGHNTVSWYQQALGQGPQFIFQYYREEENGRGNFPPRFSGLQFPNYSSELNVNALELDDSALYLCASSPRVEMNTEAFFGQGTRLTVV.